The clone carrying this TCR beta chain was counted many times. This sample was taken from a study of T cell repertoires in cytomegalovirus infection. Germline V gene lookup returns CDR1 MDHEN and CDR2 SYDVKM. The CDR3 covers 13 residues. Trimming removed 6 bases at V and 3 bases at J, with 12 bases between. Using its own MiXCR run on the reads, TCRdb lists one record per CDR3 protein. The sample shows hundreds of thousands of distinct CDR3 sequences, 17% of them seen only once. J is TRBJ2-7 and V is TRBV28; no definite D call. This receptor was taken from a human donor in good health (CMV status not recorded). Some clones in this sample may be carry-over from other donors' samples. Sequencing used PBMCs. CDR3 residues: CASSLNGGYEQYF. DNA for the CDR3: TGTGCCAGCAGCTTAAACGGCGGCTACGAGCAGTACTTC.